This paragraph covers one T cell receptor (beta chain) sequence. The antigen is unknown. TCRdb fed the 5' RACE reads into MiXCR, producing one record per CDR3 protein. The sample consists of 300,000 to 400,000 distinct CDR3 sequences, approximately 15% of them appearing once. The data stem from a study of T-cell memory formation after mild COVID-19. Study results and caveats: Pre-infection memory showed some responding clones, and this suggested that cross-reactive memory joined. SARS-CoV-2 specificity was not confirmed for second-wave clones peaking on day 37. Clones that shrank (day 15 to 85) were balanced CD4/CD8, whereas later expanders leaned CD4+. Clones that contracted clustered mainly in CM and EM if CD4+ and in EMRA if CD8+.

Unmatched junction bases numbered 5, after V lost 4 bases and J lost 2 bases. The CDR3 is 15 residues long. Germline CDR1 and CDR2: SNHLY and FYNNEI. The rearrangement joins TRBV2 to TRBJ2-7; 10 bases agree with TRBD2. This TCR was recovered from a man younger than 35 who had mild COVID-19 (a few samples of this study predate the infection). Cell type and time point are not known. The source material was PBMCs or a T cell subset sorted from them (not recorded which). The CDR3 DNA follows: TGTGCCAGCAGTGTGAGACTAGCGGGTCCCTACGAGCAGTACGTC. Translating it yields CASSVRLAGPYEQYV.